This entry is about one TCR beta chain. Its target is unknown. With the ViraFEST assay, the study expanded antigen-specific CD4+ T cells using viral peptide pools, then sequenced them. The authors isolated CD4+ T cells after ten to eleven days of culture. Absence of prior SARS-CoV-2 infection characterized the vaccine recipients, who showed negative nucleocapsid antibodies. Wells of a few million PBMC each were grown with roughly 10 IU/ml IL-2 and approximately 9.5 ug/ml peptides. This sample stems from a study of vaccination effects on CD4 cells after COVID-19. Study-wide context: Participants got two doses of BNT162b2 or mRNA-1273 vaccine. Study results and limitations: Few convalescent patients were included, and no early post-infection timepoints were sampled. Marked contraction was observed in infection-induced and vaccine-induced clones late after vaccination.

The CDR3 is made up of 12 amino acids. Deletions cut 4 bases from V and 4 bases from J, with 7 bases between. The germline V gene encodes CDR1 MGHDK and CDR2 SYGVNS. The assay was immunoSEQ multiplex PCR, and TCRdb's table has in-frame clones only and misses some. This sample carries tens of thousands of clones, 77% of them seen once, and the ten largest clones take approximately 2.8%. This TCR was sampled from a human donor who received a COVID-19 vaccine. The sample here was CD4+ T cells from PBMCs cultured with HCoV-NL63 spike peptides, taken before COVID-19 vaccination. The V call is TRBV25-1, the J call TRBJ1-2; D is undetermined. This CDR3 reads CASSARPYGYTF. The CDR3 bases are TGTGCCAGCAGTGCTAGACCCTATGGCTACACCTTC.